These T cell receptor beta chains were read from a single sample in a study of OX40 agonist ivuxolimab in advanced cancers. Sequenced by immunoSEQ multiplex PCR; TCRdb stores in-frame clones only, minus some. The repertoire holds roughly 57,000 clones, with 87% as singletons. This specimen was CD4+ or CD8+ T cells sorted from blood, taken in a trial of the OX40 agonist ivuxolimab. These receptors originate from an adult with an advanced solid tumor such as melanoma, head and neck, liver or kidney cancer. CDR3s include the opening cysteine and the closing phenylalanine or tryptophan. The D gene is left open where the match is weak. Some rows have no size entry. The others give once, few or many, or a class for an expanded clone.

D gene	clone size	V gene	J gene	CDR3 DNA	CDR3 protein
-	-	TRBV6-4	TRBJ2-2	TGTGCCAGCAGCAGGGAAATGGGCGGGGAGCTGTTTTTT	CASSREMGGELFF
-	-	TRBV6-6	TRBJ1-5	TGTGCCAGCAGTCGAGGCGGCGGTCAGCCCCAGCATTTT	CASSRGGGQPQHF
TRBD2	-	TRBV19	TRBJ2-5	TGTGCCAGTAGTCAGGGACTAGCGGGAGAGTCGGAGACCCAGTACTTC	CASSQGLAGESETQYF
TRBD2	-	TRBV7-9	TRBJ2-3	TGTGCCAGCAGCTTAGCCCCGGGACTAGCGGCAGATACGCAGTATTTT	CASSLAPGLAADTQYF
-	-	TRBV11-2	TRBJ1-1	TGTGCCAGCAGCTTATGGGCGGGTGCGGGGGCAACTGAAGCTTTCTTT	CASSLWAGAGATEAFF
-	-	TRBV6-6	TRBJ2-1	TGTGCCAGCAGTTATGGGGAGCGAGAGCAGTTCTTC	CASSYGEREQFF
-	-	TRBV6-5	TRBJ1-4	TGTGCCAGCAGTTACCCAGAAGGGGATAATGAAAAACTGTTTTTT	CASSYPEGDNEKLFF
-	-	TRBV7-9	TRBJ1-4	TGTGCCAGCAGTGTACTCGGTGAAAAACTGTTTTTT	CASSVLGEKLFF
-	-	TRBV21-1	TRBJ2-6	TGTGCCAGCAGCACACAAGAGAGTCCTGGGGCCAACGTCCTGACTTTC	CASSTQESPGANVLTF
-	-	TRBV27	TRBJ2-1	TGTGCCAGCAGTTTAAACCGGCCGCCCAATGAGCAGTTCTTC	CASSLNRPPNEQFF
-	-	TRBV4-1	TRBJ2-7	TGCGCCAGCAGTAGTACCCAGGACGGCTACGAGCAGTACTTC	CASSSTQDGYEQYF
TRBD1	-	TRBV6-5	TRBJ2-3	TGTGCCAGCAGACTGGACAGGGCTAGCACAGATACGCAGTATTTT	CASRLDRASTDTQYF
TRBD2	-	TRBV6-4	TRBJ2-7	TGTGCCAGCCAGGGACTAGCGGGAGACGAGCAGTACTTC	CASQGLAGDEQYF
-	-	TRBV30	TRBJ2-1	TGTGCCTGGAGTAGTGTTCGGCCTGATGAGCAGTTCTTC	CAWSSVRPDEQFF
TRBD2	-	TRBV30	TRBJ2-1	TGTGCCTGGAGGCCCGCCCCAGCGGGAGAATGGAATGAGCAGTTCTTC	CAWRPAPAGEWNEQFF
-	-	TRBV6-1	TRBJ1-4	TGTGCCAGCAGTGAAGTCTGGCAGAATAATGAAAAACTGTTTTTT	CASSEVWQNNEKLFF
TRBD2	-	TRBV7-6	TRBJ2-5	TGTGCCAGCAGCCAATTTAGCGGGAGTGGGGTTGGGGAGACCCAGTACTTC	CASSQFSGSGVGETQYF
TRBD1	few	TRBV19	TRBJ2-7	TGTGCCAGTAGTATCGTCCCGACAGGGGTCGGCGAGCAGTACTTC	CASSIVPTGVGEQYF
-	-	TRBV7-9	TRBJ2-1	TGTGCCAGCAGCTTAGTCGTGGGAAGTGAGCAGTTCTTC	CASSLVVGSEQFF
TRBD1	once	TRBV10-3	TRBJ2-7	TGTGCCATCAGTGAGTCTCAAACAGGGGCCGGCTACGAGCAGTACTTC	CAISESQTGAGYEQYF
-	-	TRBV27	TRBJ2-7	TGTGCCAGCAGTCCGCGATCCTCAGCCTACGAGCAGTACTTC	CASSPRSSAYEQYF
-	-	TRBV5-1	TRBJ2-7	TGCGCCAGCAGCTTGGACGGGAGCTCCTACGAGCAGTACTTC	CASSLDGSSYEQYF
TRBD1	few	TRBV28	TRBJ2-7	TGTGCCAGCAGTTTCGCAGGGGGCGAGTCCTACGAGCAGTACTTC	CASSFAGGESYEQYF
-	-	TRBV4-1	TRBJ1-4	TGCGCCAGCAGCCAGGGGCCATCAACTAATGAAAAACTGTTTTTT	CASSQGPSTNEKLFF
-	-	TRBV6-1	TRBJ2-7	TGTGCCAGCAGTGCTATAAACAGGGACAACGAGCAGTACTTC	CASSAINRDNEQYF
-	once	TRBV11-2	TRBJ2-3	TGTGCCAGCAGCTTAGATGGGGGCGGAAGCACAGATACGCAGTATTTT	CASSLDGGGSTDTQYF